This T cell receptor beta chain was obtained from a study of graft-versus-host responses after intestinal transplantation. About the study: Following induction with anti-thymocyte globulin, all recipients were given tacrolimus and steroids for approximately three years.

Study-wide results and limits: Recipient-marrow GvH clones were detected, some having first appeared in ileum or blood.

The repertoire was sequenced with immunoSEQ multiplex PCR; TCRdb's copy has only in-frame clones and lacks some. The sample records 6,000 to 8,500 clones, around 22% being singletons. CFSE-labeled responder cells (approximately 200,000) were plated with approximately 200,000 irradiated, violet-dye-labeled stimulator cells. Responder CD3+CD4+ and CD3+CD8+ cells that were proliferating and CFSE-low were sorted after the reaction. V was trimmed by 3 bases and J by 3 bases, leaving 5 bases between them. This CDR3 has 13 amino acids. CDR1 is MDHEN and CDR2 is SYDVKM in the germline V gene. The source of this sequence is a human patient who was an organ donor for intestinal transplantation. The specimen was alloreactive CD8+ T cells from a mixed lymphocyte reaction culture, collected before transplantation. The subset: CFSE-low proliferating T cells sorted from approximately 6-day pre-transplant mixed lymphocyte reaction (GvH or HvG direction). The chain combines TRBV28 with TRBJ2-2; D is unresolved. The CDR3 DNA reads TGTGCCAGCAGTTTCCCCGACACCGGGGAGCTGTTTTTT. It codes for CASSFPDTGELFF.